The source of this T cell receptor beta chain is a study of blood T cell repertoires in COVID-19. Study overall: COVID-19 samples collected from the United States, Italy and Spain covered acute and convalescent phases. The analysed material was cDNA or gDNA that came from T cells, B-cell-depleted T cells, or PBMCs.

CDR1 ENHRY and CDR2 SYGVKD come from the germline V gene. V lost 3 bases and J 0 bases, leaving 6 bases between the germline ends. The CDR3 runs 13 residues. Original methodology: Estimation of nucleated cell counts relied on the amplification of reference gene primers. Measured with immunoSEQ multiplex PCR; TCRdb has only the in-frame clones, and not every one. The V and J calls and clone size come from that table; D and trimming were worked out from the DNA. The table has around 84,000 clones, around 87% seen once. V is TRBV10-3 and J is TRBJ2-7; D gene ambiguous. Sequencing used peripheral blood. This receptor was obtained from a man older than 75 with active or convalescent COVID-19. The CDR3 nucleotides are TGTGCCATCAGTGATCCAGACTCCTACGAGCAGTACGTC. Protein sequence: CAISDPDSYEQYV.